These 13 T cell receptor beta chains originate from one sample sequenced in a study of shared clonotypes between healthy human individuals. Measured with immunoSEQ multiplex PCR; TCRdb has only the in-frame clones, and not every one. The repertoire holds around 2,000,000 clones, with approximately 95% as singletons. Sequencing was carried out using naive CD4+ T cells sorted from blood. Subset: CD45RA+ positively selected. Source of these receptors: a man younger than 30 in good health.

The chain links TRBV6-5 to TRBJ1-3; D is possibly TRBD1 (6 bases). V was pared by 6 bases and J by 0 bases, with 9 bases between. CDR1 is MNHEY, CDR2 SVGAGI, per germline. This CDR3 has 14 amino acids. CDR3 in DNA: TGTGCCAGCAGCGGCAGGGGCTCTGGAAACACCATATATTTT. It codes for CASSGRGSGNTIYF.

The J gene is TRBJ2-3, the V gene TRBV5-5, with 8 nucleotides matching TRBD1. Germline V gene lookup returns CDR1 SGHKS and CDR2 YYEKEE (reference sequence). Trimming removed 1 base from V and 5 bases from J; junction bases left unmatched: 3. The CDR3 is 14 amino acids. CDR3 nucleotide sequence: TGTGCCAGCAGCTTGCAGGGGGCGGGAGATACGCAGTATTTT. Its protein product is CASSLQGAGDTQYF.

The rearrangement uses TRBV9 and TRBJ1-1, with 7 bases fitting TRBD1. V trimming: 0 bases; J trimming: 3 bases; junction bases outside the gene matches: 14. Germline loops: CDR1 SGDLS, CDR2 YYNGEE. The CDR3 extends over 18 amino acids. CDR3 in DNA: TGTGCCAGCAGCGTAGTGTACAGGGGCTCTAAGGGGGACACTGAAGCTTTCTTT. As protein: CASSVVYRGSKGDTEAFF.

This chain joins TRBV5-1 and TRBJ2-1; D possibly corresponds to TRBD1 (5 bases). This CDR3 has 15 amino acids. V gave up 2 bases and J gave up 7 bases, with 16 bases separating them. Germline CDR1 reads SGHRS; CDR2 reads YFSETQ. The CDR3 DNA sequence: TGCGCCAGCAGCTTCTCGCAGGGTAGGTTGAATGAGCAGTTCTTC. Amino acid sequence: CASSFSQGRLNEQFF.

The CDR3 nucleotides read TGTGCCAGCAGTTCGACTTGGACAGGGACCGAGCAGTACTTC. Its translation is CASSSTWTGTEQYF. This rearrangement joins TRBV28 to TRBJ2-7; 8 nucleotides align to TRBD1. With V trimmed by 4 bases and J by 6 bases, 8 bases remained unmatched. The CDR3 is 14 residues long. Looked up from germline, CDR1 is MDHEN and CDR2 is SYDVKM.

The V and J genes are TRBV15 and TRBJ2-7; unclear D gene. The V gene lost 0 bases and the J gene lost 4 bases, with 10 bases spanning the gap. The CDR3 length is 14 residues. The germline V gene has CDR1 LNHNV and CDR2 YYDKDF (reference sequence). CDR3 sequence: CATSRDSSGYEQYF. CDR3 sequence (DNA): TGTGCCACCAGCAGAGATTCATCAGGATACGAGCAGTACTTC.

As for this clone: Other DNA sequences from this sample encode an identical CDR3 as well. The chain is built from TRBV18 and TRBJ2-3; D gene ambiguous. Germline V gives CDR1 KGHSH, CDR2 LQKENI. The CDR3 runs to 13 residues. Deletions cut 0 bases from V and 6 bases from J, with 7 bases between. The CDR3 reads CASSPPSVDTQYF. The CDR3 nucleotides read TGTGCCAGCTCACCACCGTCCGTGGATACGCAGTATTTT.

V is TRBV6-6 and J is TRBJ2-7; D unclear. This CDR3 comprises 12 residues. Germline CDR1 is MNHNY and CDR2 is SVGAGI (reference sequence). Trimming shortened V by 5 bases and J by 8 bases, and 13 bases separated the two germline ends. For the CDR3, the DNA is TGTGCCAGCAGTCAAATCCCTGAGCAGCAGTACTTC. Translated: CASSQIPEQQYF.

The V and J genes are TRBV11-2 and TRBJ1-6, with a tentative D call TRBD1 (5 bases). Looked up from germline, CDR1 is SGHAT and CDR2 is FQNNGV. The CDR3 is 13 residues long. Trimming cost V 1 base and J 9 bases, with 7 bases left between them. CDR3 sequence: CASSLVGGSPLHF. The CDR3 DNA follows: TGTGCCAGCAGCTTAGTCGGGGGTTCACCCCTCCACTTT.

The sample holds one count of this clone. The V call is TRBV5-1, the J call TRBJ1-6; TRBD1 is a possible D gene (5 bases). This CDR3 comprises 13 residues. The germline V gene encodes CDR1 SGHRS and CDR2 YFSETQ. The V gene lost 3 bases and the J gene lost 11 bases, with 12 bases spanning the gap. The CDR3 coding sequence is TGCGCCAGCAGCTCAGAGGGACGTCCACCCCTCCACTTT. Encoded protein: CASSSEGRPPLHF.

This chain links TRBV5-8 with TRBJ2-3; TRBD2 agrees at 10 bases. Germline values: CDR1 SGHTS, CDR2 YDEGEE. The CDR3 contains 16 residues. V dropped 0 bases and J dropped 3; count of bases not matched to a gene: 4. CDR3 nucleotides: TGTGCCAGCAGCTTGGCAGCGGGGGGGCCGACAGATACGCAGTATTTT. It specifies CASSLAAGGPTDTQYF.

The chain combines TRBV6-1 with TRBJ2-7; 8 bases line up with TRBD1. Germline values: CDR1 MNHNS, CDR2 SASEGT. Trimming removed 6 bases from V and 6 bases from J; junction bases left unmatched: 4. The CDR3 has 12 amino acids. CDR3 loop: CASRSTGVEQYF. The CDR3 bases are TGTGCCAGCAGATCGACAGGGGTCGAGCAGTACTTC.

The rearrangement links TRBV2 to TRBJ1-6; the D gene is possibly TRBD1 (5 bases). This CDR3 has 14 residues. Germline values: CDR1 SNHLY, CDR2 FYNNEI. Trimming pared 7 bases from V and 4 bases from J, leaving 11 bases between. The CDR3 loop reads CASNMGLYNSPLHF. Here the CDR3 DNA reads TGTGCCAGCAATATGGGACTGTATAATTCACCCCTCCACTTT.